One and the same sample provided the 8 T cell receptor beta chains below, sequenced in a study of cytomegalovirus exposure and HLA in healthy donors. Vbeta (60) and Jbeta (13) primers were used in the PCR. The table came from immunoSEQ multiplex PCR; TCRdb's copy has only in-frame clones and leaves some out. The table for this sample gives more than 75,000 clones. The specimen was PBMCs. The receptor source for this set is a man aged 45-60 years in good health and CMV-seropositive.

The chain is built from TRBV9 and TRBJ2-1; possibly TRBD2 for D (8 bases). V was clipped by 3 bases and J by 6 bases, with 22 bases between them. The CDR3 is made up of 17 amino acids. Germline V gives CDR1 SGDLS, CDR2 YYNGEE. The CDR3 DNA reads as TGTGCCAGCAGCGAACACCAGGGGGTAGCGGGGAGCAATGAGCAGTTCTTC. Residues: CASSEHQGVAGSNEQFF.

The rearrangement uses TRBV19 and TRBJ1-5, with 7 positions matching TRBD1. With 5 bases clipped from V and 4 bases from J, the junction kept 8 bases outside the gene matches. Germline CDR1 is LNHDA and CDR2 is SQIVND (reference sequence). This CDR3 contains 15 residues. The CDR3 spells CASSVLGQLNQPQHF. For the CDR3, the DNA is TGTGCCAGTAGTGTGCTGGGACAGCTAAATCAGCCCCAGCATTTT.

The CDR3 DNA reads TGCACCAGCAGCCAAGGCTGTCCTTCTCCGGGAGAAAACACCGGGGAGCTGTTTTTT. Protein product: CTSSQGCPSPGENTGELFF. The rearrangement uses TRBV1 and TRBJ2-2; the D segment call TRBD2 is taken from the table without a DNA check. TRBV1 is a recognized pseudogene. The CDR3 is made up of 19 amino acids.

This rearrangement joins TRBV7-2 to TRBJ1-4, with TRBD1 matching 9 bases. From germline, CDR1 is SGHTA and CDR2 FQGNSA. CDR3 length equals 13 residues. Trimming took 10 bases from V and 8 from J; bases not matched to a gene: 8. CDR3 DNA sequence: TGTGCCACCAGGACAGGGGTCGACGAAAAACTGTTTTTT. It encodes CATRTGVDEKLFF.

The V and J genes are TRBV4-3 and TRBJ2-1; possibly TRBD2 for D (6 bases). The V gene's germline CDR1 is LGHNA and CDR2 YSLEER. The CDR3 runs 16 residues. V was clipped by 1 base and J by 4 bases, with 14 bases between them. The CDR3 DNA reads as TGCGCCAGCAGCCAAGCGGGAACGGGAGCATACAATGAGCAGTTCTTC. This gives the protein CASSQAGTGAYNEQFF.

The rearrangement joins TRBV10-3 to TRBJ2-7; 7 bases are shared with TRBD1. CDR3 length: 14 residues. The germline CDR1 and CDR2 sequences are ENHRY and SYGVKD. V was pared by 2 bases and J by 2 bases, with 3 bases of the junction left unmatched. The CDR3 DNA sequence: TGTGCCATCAGTGAGCCTACAGGGGCCTACGAGCAGTACTTC. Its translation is CAISEPTGAYEQYF.

Written as DNA, the CDR3 is TGTGCCAGCAGCTTGGCCGGGACAGGCACAGATACGCAGTATTTT. It yields the protein CASSLAGTGTDTQYF. The chain couples TRBV5-6 to TRBJ2-3, with TRBD1 matching 7 bases. The V gene end was trimmed by 0 bases and the J gene end by 1 base; junction bases not matched to a gene: 2. Germline CDR1 and CDR2: SGHDT and YYEEEE. The CDR3 is 15 amino acids.

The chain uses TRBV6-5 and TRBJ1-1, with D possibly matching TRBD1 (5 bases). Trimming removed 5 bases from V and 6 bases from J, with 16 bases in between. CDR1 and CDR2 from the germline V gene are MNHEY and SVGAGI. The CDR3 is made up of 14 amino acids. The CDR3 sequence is CASSPWTGDPEAFF. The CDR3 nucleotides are TGTGCCAGCAGTCCGTGGACGGGGGATCCTGAAGCTTTCTTT.